What follows is one T cell receptor (beta chain) and its context. This specimen comes from a study of blood T cell repertoires in COVID-19. For the study at large: From the United States, Italy and Spain came samples of acute and convalescent COVID-19. PBMCs, B-cell-depleted T cells, or T cells provided the cDNA or gDNA that made up the material.

V shed 3 bases and J shed 4 bases, with 24 bases lying between them. The CDR3 totals 18 residues. In germline, CDR1 is MNHEY, CDR2 SMNVEV (reference sequence). In the study's own analysis: Reference gene primer amplification in the assay estimated nucleated cell counts. Clones were sequenced by immunoSEQ multiplex PCR, and TCRdb holds only the in-frame ones, with some missing. That table supplies the V and J calls and clone size; D and trimming were determined from the DNA. The sample records tens of thousands of clones, just under 85% being singletons. J is TRBJ1-2 and V is TRBV27; D may be TRBD1 (6 bases). The receptor was derived from a man in his 70s with acute or convalescent COVID-19. Sequences were obtained from peripheral blood. DNA of the CDR3: TGTGCCAGCAGTTTTAGGACAGATCCACATGGGGCGACCTATGGCTACACCTTC. Translation gives CASSFRTDPHGATYGYTF.